This T cell receptor beta chain stems from a study of OX40 agonist ivuxolimab in advanced cancers. TCRdb keeps only in-frame clones here, not all; method: immunoSEQ multiplex PCR. The sample shows fewer than 140,000 clones, 90% of them seen only once. In germline, CDR1 is GTSNPN, CDR2 SVGIG (reference sequence). The CDR3 has 11 residues. V shed 4 bases and J shed 7 bases, with 8 bases lying between them. The origin of this receptor is an adult with an advanced solid tumor such as melanoma, head and neck, liver or kidney cancer. This chain uses TRBV30 with TRBJ1-3; D not resolved. The source was CD4+ or CD8+ T cells sorted from blood, collected in a trial of the OX40 agonist ivuxolimab. The CDR3 loop reads CAWTTSNTIYF. CDR3 in DNA: TGTGCCTGGACTACAAGTAACACCATATATTTT.